Given below is one T cell receptor beta chain in context. This entry is derived from a study of blood T cell repertoires in COVID-19. Whole-study context: COVID-19 samples from acute and convalescent phases originated in the United States, Italy and Spain.

The repertoire was sequenced with immunoSEQ multiplex PCR; TCRdb's copy has only in-frame clones and lacks some. This sample has a few hundred thousand clones, with 80% to 90% found just once. The CDR3 length is 14 residues. V lost 0 bases, J lost 4 bases, and 8 bases lay in between. Germline assignment: CDR1 SGHRS and CDR2 YFSETQ. In Seattle, patients joined the study during active infection and were tracked longitudinally. Sequencing input: peripheral blood. This receptor was taken from a woman aged 70-85 years with COVID-19, enrolled during active disease. The chain is built from TRBV5-1 and TRBJ2-1; D gene unclear. CDR3 region: CASSLDTLYNEQFF. In nucleotides, the CDR3 is TGCGCCAGCAGCTTGGACACACTATACAATGAGCAGTTCTTC.